The present TCR beta chain was sequenced within a study of cytomegalovirus exposure and HLA in healthy donors. Broader study findings: Association of a missense DCLRE1C variant with TCR beta V- and J-gene trimming was reported in a later analysis.

PCR primers comprised 60 Vbeta and 13 Jbeta primers. The data were produced by immunoSEQ multiplex PCR, yet TCRdb's version contains in-frame clones alone and is incomplete. The table includes roughly 190,000 clones, 60% to 80% detected once. The CDR3 consists of 13 residues. V shed 8 bases and J 2 bases; nucleotides not matched to a gene: 6. The germline V gene encodes CDR1 MDHEN and CDR2 SYDVKM. Concerning this clone: The antigen is undetermined.

Sequenced input: PBMCs. This clonotype was obtained from a woman younger than 45 in good health and CMV-seropositive. V and J are TRBV28 and TRBJ2-7, with 7 bases identical to TRBD1. CDR3 amino acids: CASYGTATYEQYF. CDR3 DNA: TGTGCCAGCTACGGGACAGCCACCTACGAGCAGTACTTC.